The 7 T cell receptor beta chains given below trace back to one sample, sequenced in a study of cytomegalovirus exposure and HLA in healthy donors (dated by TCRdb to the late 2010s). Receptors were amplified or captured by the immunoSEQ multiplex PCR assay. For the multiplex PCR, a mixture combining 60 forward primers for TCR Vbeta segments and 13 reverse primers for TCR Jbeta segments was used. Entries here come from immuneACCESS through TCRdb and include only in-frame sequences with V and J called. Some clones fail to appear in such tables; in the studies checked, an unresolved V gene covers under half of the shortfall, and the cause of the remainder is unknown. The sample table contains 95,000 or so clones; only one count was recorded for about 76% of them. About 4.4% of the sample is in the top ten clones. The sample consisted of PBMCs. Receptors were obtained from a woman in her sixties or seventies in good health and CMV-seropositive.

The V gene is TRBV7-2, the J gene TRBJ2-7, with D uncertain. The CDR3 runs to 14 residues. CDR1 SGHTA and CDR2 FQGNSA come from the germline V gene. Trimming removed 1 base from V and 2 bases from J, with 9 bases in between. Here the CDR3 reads CASSLEAPPYEQYF. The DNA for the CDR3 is TGTGCCAGCAGCTTAGAAGCACCACCCTACGAGCAGTACTTC. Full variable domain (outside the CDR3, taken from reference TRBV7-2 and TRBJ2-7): GAGVSQSPSNKVTEKGKDVELRCDPISGHTALYWYRQSLGQGLEFLIYFQGNSAPDKSGLPSDRFSAERTGGSVSTLTIQRTQQEDSAVYLCASSLEAPPYEQYFGPGTRLTVT.

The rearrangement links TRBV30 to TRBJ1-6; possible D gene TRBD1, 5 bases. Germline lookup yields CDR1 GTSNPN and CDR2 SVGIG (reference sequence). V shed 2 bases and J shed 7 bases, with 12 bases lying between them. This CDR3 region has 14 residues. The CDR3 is CAWSRGAGNSPLHF. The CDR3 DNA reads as TGTGCCTGGAGTAGGGGCGCCGGGAATTCACCCCTCCACTTT.

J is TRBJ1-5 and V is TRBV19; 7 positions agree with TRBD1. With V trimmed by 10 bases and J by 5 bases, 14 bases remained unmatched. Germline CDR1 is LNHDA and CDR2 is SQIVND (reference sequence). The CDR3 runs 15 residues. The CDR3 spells CATLPRTGTDQPQHF. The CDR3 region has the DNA TGTGCCACCCTTCCTAGAACCGGGACAGATCAGCCCCAGCATTTT.

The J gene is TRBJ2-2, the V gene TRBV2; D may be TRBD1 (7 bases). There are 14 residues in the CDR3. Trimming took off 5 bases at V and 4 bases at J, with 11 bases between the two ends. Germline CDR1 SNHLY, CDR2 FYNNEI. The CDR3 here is CASSYRGGTGELFF. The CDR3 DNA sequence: TGTGCCAGCAGTTACAGGGGAGGCACCGGGGAGCTGTTTTTT.

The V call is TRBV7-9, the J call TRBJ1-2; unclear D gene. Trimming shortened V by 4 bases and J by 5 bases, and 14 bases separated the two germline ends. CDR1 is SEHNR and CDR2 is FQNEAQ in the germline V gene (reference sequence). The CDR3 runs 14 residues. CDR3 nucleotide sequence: TGTGCCAGCAGCTCTCCAGAGGTTTGGTATGGCTACACCTTC. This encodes CASSSPEVWYGYTF.

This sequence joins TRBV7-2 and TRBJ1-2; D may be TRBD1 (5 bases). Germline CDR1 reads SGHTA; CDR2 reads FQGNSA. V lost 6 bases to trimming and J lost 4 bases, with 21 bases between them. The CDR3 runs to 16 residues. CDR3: CASRTWGRTEGYGYTF. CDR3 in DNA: TGTGCCAGCAGGACTTGGGGACGGACGGAGGGCTATGGCTACACCTTC.

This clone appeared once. CDR3 sequence reads: CASTLTSGRPNTGELFF. The CDR3 DNA sequence: TGTGCCAGCACCCTGACTAGCGGGAGGCCGAACACCGGGGAGCTGTTTTTT. The rearrangement links TRBV7-8 to TRBJ2-2; 13 bases map to TRBD2. Germline V gene lookup returns CDR1 SGHVS and CDR2 FQNEAQ. This CDR3 is 17 amino acids long. J was trimmed by 0 bases and V by 7 bases; bases with no gene match: 5. The full variable domain, rest sourced from reference TRBV7-8 and TRBJ2-2, is GAGVSQSPRYKVAKRGQDVALRCDPISGHVSLFWYQQALGQGPEFLTYFQNEAQLDKSGLPSDRFFAERPEGSVSTLKIQRTQQEDSAVYLCASTLTSGRPNTGELFFGEGSRLTVL.